This paragraph covers one TCR beta chain sequence. What it binds is not known. This sample stems from a study of cytomegalovirus exposure and HLA in healthy donors. In the study overall: A data release that came early held 75 million to 85 million unique TCRs from HLA-typed donors. General study findings and limits: A later analysis linked a missense variant in DCLRE1C to the trimming of TCR beta V and J genes.

V shed 2 bases and J shed 6 bases, with 11 bases lying between them. The CDR3 consists of 13 residues. The PCR had 60 Vbeta and 13 Jbeta primers. In the authors' workflow: Later reanalysis found around 80 million unique TCR beta chains, around 10 million of them shared. Sequencing used immunoSEQ multiplex PCR; TCRdb keeps in-frame clones, though not all of them. V, J and clone size derive from that table, while D and trimming were established from the DNA sequence. The sample includes approximately 240,000 clones, about 80% of them seen just once. The chain has TRBV5-7 and TRBJ1-1; tentative D call: TRBD1 (5 bases). TRBV5-7 is an open reading frame, and its role is uncertain. The receptor was derived from a woman aged 40 to 50 in good health and CMV-seropositive. The sequencing input was PBMCs. CDR3 sequence reads: CASSFGREAEAFF. The CDR3 bases are TGTGCCAGCAGCTTCGGCAGGGAAGCTGAAGCTTTCTTT.